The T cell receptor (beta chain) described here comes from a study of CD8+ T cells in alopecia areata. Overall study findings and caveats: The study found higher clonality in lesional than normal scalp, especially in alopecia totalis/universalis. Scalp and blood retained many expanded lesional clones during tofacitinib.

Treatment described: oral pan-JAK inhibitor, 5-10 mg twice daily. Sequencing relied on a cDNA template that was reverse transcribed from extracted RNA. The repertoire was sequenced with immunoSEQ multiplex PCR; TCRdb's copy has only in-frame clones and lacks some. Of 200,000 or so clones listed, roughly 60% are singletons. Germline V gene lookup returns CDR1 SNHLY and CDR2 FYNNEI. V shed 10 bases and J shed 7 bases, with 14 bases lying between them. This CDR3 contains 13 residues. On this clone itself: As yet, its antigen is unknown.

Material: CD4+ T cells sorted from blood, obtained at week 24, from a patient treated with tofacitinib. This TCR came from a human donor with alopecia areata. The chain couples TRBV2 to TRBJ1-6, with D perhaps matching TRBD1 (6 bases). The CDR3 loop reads CATATGFNSPLHF. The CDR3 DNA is TGTGCCACCGCAACAGGGTTCAATTCACCCCTCCACTTT.